A selection of T cell receptor beta chains follows, all from one sample in a study of blood T cell repertoires in COVID-19. TCRdb's copy holds only in-frame clones and misses some; the assay was immunoSEQ multiplex PCR. The table has roughly 250,000 clones, about 91% seen once; the top ten hold 1% to 1.5%. The sequenced material came from PBMCs or T cells enriched from blood (not recorded which). The receptors were gathered from a woman in her thirties or forties with acute COVID-19. Both conserved end residues are part of each CDR3.

J gene: TRBJ1-6; CDR3 length: 14; V gene: TRBV29-1; CDR3 protein: CSVQDRGLGSPLHF
J gene: TRBJ1-3; CDR3 length: 14; V gene: TRBV7-2; CDR3 protein: CASSPPDRENTIYF
J gene: TRBJ2-2; CDR3 length: 18; V gene: TRBV4-1; CDR3 protein: CASSQVVSGLQNTGELFF
J gene: TRBJ1-2; CDR3 length: 13; V gene: TRBV27; CDR3 protein: CASSFRQGGGYTF
J gene: TRBJ1-5; CDR3 length: 15; V gene: TRBV9; CDR3 protein: CASSAYSNSNQPQHF
J gene: TRBJ2-1; CDR3 length: 16; V gene: TRBV9; CDR3 protein: CASSVDPSGSIYEQFF
J gene: TRBJ1-5; CDR3 length: 15; V gene: TRBV14; CDR3 protein: CASSQGTGENQPQHF
J gene: TRBJ2-7; CDR3 length: 16; V gene: TRBV5-1; CDR3 protein: CASSLAVFNRFHEQYF
J gene: TRBJ2-3; CDR3 length: 14; V gene: TRBV18; CDR3 protein: CASSPRGDTDTQYF
J gene: TRBJ1-2; CDR3 length: 13; V gene: TRBV12-3/TRBV12-4; CDR3 protein: CASSVTPRLGYTF
J gene: TRBJ1-1; CDR3 length: 14; V gene: TRBV7-9; CDR3 protein: CASSSRTGGSEAFF
J gene: TRBJ1-4; CDR3 length: 14; V gene: TRBV7-9; CDR3 protein: CASSDRGREEKLFF
J gene: TRBJ1-1; CDR3 length: 15; V gene: TRBV7-9; CDR3 protein: CASTGTGGRGTEAFF
J gene: TRBJ2-1; CDR3 length: 15; V gene: TRBV3-1/TRBV3-2; CDR3 protein: CASSQDAVSYNEQFF
J gene: TRBJ1-5; CDR3 length: 15; V gene: TRBV19; CDR3 protein: CASSDRGHGSQPQHF
J gene: TRBJ2-7; CDR3 length: 16; V gene: TRBV3-1/TRBV3-2; CDR3 protein: CASSHNRLVDSYEQYF
J gene: TRBJ2-5; CDR3 length: 16; V gene: TRBV24-1; CDR3 protein: CATSDLGQGRGETQYF
J gene: TRBJ1-5; CDR3 length: 17; V gene: TRBV6-2/TRBV6-3; CDR3 protein: CASSYSSTAYSNQPQHF
J gene: TRBJ2-1; CDR3 length: 21; V gene: TRBV14; CDR3 protein: CASSQDRPLAGGLGGENEQFF
J gene: TRBJ2-2; CDR3 length: 17; V gene: TRBV11-2; CDR3 protein: CASSLGTYQGNTGELFF
J gene: TRBJ1-1; CDR3 length: 15; V gene: TRBV7-3; CDR3 protein: CASSPGTGRNTEAFF
J gene: TRBJ1-1; CDR3 length: 12; V gene: TRBV20-1; CDR3 protein: CSASDRNTEAFF
J gene: TRBJ2-6; CDR3 length: 15; V gene: TRBV5-1; CDR3 protein: CASSPDTSGANVLTF
J gene: TRBJ2-1; CDR3 length: 13; V gene: TRBV10-3; CDR3 protein: CAISGTGYNEQFF
J gene: TRBJ1-5; CDR3 length: 15; V gene: TRBV2; CDR3 protein: CASSLQGVSNQPQHF
J gene: TRBJ1-1; CDR3 length: 14; V gene: TRBV6-2/TRBV6-3; CDR3 protein: CASSYSFRGTEAFF
J gene: TRBJ2-1; CDR3 length: 15; V gene: TRBV11-3; CDR3 protein: CASSLAGGTYNEQFF
J gene: TRBJ1-2; CDR3 length: 14; V gene: TRBV19; CDR3 protein: CASSRGQGGYGYTF
J gene: TRBJ1-2; CDR3 length: 19; V gene: TRBV11-2; CDR3 protein: CASSLGPGTGHTISYGYTF
J gene: TRBJ2-7; CDR3 length: 14; V gene: TRBV6-5; CDR3 protein: CASSTSGSYHEQYF
J gene: TRBJ2-7; CDR3 length: 16; V gene: TRBV28; CDR3 protein: CASSSQPGQGRYEQYF
J gene: TRBJ1-4; CDR3 length: 13; V gene: TRBV30; CDR3 protein: CAWSLRVGEKLFF
J gene: TRBJ1-2; CDR3 length: 14; V gene: TRBV27; CDR3 protein: CATGNPRTWDGYTF
J gene: TRBJ1-1; CDR3 length: 13; V gene: TRBV25-1; CDR3 protein: CASTRQGDTEAFF
J gene: TRBJ2-1; CDR3 length: 17; V gene: TRBV5-1; CDR3 protein: CASSWGLGASIYNEQFF
J gene: TRBJ2-1; CDR3 length: 14; V gene: TRBV11-2; CDR3 protein: CASSLWLAGEEQFF
J gene: TRBJ1-4; CDR3 length: 16; V gene: TRBV11-2; CDR3 protein: CASSLDRAGFREKLFF
J gene: TRBJ1-2; CDR3 length: 13; V gene: TRBV9; CDR3 protein: CASSLNRDYGYTF
J gene: TRBJ1-2; CDR3 length: 15; V gene: TRBV4-1; CDR3 protein: CASSRGQGADYGYTF
J gene: TRBJ1-6; CDR3 length: 17; V gene: TRBV15; CDR3 protein: CATSRVGGSSYNSPLHF
J gene: TRBJ1-1; CDR3 length: 15; V gene: TRBV5-6; CDR3 protein: CASSSRGQGNTEAFF
J gene: TRBJ2-1; CDR3 length: 16; V gene: TRBV5-1; CDR3 protein: CASSLDPAGGPNEQFF
J gene: TRBJ1-6; CDR3 length: 15; V gene: TRBV9; CDR3 protein: CASSASQGAGSPLHF
J gene: TRBJ2-1; CDR3 length: 14; V gene: TRBV7-9; CDR3 protein: CASSLLEGAIEQFF
J gene: TRBJ2-2; CDR3 length: 17; V gene: TRBV24-1; CDR3 protein: CATSDLPGQGATGELFF
J gene: TRBJ1-1; CDR3 length: 14; V gene: TRBV7-8; CDR3 protein: CASSSNRGNTEAFF
J gene: TRBJ1-2; CDR3 length: 15; V gene: TRBV5-5; CDR3 protein: CASSLAFGAPLWYTF
J gene: TRBJ1-2; CDR3 length: 13; V gene: TRBV27; CDR3 protein: CASKRDNEDGYTF
J gene: TRBJ1-5; CDR3 length: 16; V gene: TRBV10-1; CDR3 protein: CASSVRHGNSNQPQHF
J gene: TRBJ1-1; CDR3 length: 16; V gene: TRBV28; CDR3 protein: CASSFFGGQTNTEAFF
J gene: TRBJ1-2; CDR3 length: 18; V gene: TRBV12-5; CDR3 protein: CASGLVPGQLLANYGYTF